These 32 T cell receptor beta chains were sequenced from one sample in a study of blood T cell repertoires in COVID-19. TCRdb's table, derived via immunoSEQ multiplex PCR, lists solely in-frame clones and lacks some. The sample records about 400,000 clones, 88% being singletons. The sequencing sample was made of PBMCs or T cells enriched from blood (not recorded which). The receptors shown here come from a woman aged 40 to 50 with acute COVID-19.

The J gene is TRBJ1-2, the V gene TRBV10-3; TRBD1 aligns across 7 bases. CDR3 size: 14 residues. Trimming took 2 bases from V and 4 from J; bases not matched to a gene: 4. In germline, CDR1 is ENHRY, CDR2 SYGVKD. This chain's CDR3 is CAISERTGAYGYTF. CDR3 nucleotide sequence: TGTGCCATCAGTGAGAGGACAGGAGCCTATGGCTACACCTTC.

The rearrangement links TRBV24-1 to TRBJ1-5; 8 bases map to TRBD1. This CDR3 is 17 amino acids long. Germline values: CDR1 KGHDR, CDR2 SFDVKD. V was clipped by 3 bases and J by 3 bases; unmatched bases: 9. The CDR3 coding sequence is TGTGCCACCAGTGATCCGACCGGACAGGGCCTCAATCAGCCCCAGCATTTT. Translation gives CATSDPTGQGLNQPQHF.

This rearrangement joins TRBV15 to TRBJ1-2, with D possibly being TRBD1 (6 bases). The CDR3 has 14 amino acids. The germline CDR1 and CDR2 sequences are LNHNV and YYDKDF (reference sequence). The V and J ends lost 0 bases and 3 bases respectively, with 8 bases between them. The CDR3 DNA sequence: TGTGCCACCAGCAGAGATAGGACAGACTATGGCTACACCTTC. It encodes CATSRDRTDYGYTF.

The J gene is TRBJ1-5, the V gene TRBV19; D ambiguous. Trimming took off 7 bases at V and 9 bases at J, with 16 bases between the two ends. The CDR3 sequence is 13 residues long. CDR1 LNHDA and CDR2 SQIVND come from the germline V gene (reference sequence). The CDR3 DNA reads as TGTGCCAGTATCAAAAACGGGGTATCGCCCCAGCATTTT. Its protein product is CASIKNGVSPQHF.

The J gene is TRBJ1-4, the V gene TRBV10-3; D is perhaps TRBD1 (6 bases). Trimming removed 4 bases from V and 5 bases from J, with 14 bases in between. The CDR3 has 15 amino acids. CDR1 is ENHRY, CDR2 SYGVKD, per germline. Here the CDR3 DNA reads TGTGCCATCAGTGCCACAGGGAAAGACAATGAAAAACTGTTTTTT. Encoded protein: CAISATGKDNEKLFF.

The chain is built from TRBV10-3 and TRBJ1-6; no definite D call. CDR1 is ENHRY, CDR2 SYGVKD, per germline. The CDR3 is made up of 14 amino acids. V dropped 4 bases and J dropped 5 bases, with 9 bases sitting between them. Here the CDR3 DNA reads TGTGCCATCAGTGTACAAAAAGATAATTCACCCCTCCACTTT. Translation: CAISVQKDNSPLHF.

The V call is TRBV5-1, the J call TRBJ1-2, with 7 bases that match TRBD1. The germline CDR1 and CDR2 sequences are SGHRS and YFSETQ. Trimming took 4 bases from V and 4 from J; bases not matched to a gene: 4. The CDR3 length is 13 residues. CDR3 nucleotides: TGCGCCAGCAGCCGGGGACAGATCTATGGCTACACCTTC. Translation: CASSRGQIYGYTF.

The rearrangement links TRBV5-1 to TRBJ2-5, with 8 bases aligning to TRBD1. V shed 4 bases, J shed 0 bases, and the junction held 8 bases outside the gene matches. The CDR3 has 16 residues. The germline gives CDR1 SGHRS, CDR2 YFSETQ. The CDR3 nucleotides are TGCGCCAGCAGCAGGACAGGGAACCTGGACCAAGAGACCCAGTACTTC. Translation: CASSRTGNLDQETQYF.

The V and J genes are TRBV5-4 and TRBJ2-4, with D uncertain. Deletions cut 0 bases from V and 0 bases from J, with 4 bases between. The length of the CDR3 is 14 residues. Germline CDR1 SGHNT, CDR2 YYREEE (reference sequence). This CDR3 is CASSLDRAKNIQYF. The CDR3 DNA follows: TGTGCCAGCAGCTTGGATCGAGCCAAAAACATTCAGTACTTC.

This clone has more than one count but fewer than ten. CDR3 loop: CASSLRSFSGYEQYF. The CDR3, as DNA: TGTGCCAGCAGCTTAAGATCCTTTTCGGGATACGAGCAGTACTTC. The rearrangement links TRBV5-4 to TRBJ2-7, with a weak D call TRBD2 (5 bases). The V end lost 2 bases, the J end lost 4 bases, and 16 bases lay between the germline ends. This CDR3 is 15 amino acids long. Germline V gene sequence: CDR1 SGHNT, CDR2 YYREEE (reference sequence).

CDR3 residues: CASSLGSGSYEQYF. DNA of the CDR3: TGTGCCAGCAGCTTAGGGTCAGGGTCCTACGAGCAGTACTTC. The V call is TRBV7-9, the J call TRBJ2-7, with D perhaps TRBD1 (5 bases). Deletions cut 1 base from V and 1 base from J, with 8 bases between. The CDR3 covers 14 residues. Germline V gene lookup returns CDR1 SEHNR and CDR2 FQNEAQ (reference sequence).

This CDR3 reads CAWSVKGIDGYTF. The CDR3 region has the DNA TGTGCCTGGAGTGTTAAGGGGATTGATGGCTACACCTTC. V usage is TRBV30 and J usage is TRBJ1-2; tentative D call: TRBD1 (5 bases). Germline lookup yields CDR1 GTSNPN and CDR2 SVGIG (reference sequence). The germline V and J ends were trimmed by 0 bases and 6 bases, with 11 bases remaining between them. The CDR3 runs to 13 residues.

The chain recombines TRBV18 with TRBJ1-3, with TRBD1 matching 7 bases. The CDR3 runs to 14 residues. The V and J ends lost 3 bases and 2 bases, in that order; junction bases with no gene match: 1. Germline CDR1 KGHSH, CDR2 LQKENI. The CDR3 coding sequence is TGTGCCAGCTCACCCGACAGGGCTGGAAACACCATATATTTT. The encoded protein is CASSPDRAGNTIYF.

The rearrangement uses TRBV11-2 and TRBJ2-5; 9 bases are a match to TRBD2. Losses at the gene ends were 7 bases for V and 6 bases for J; bases not matched to a gene: 9. Germline V gene data show CDR1 as SGHAT and CDR2 as FQNNGV. The CDR3 has 14 residues. CDR3: CASKLAGGGKTQYF. In DNA form, the CDR3 reads TGTGCCAGCAAACTAGCGGGTGGCGGGAAGACCCAGTACTTC. The variable domain in full, completed from reference TRBV11-2 and TRBJ2-5, reads EAGVAQSPRYKIIEKRQSVAFWCNPISGHATLYWYQQILGQGPKLLIQFQNNGVVDDSQLPKDRFSAERLKGVDSTLKIQPAKLEDSAVYLCASKLAGGGKTQYFGPGTRLLVL.

The chain employs TRBV15 and TRBJ2-2, with D possibly TRBD1 on 6 matching bases. Trimming shortened V by 0 bases and J by 7 bases, and 15 bases separated the two germline ends. CDR3 length: 16 residues. Germline CDR1 is LNHNV and CDR2 is YYDKDF (reference sequence). The CDR3 region is CATSRDKTQGVGELFF. The CDR3 DNA sequence: TGTGCCACCAGCAGAGATAAAACACAGGGCGTCGGGGAGCTGTTTTTT.

The chain combines TRBV25-1 with TRBJ2-1, with D possibly being TRBD1 (5 bases). Looked up from germline, CDR1 is MGHDK and CDR2 is SYGVNS. The ends were cut back, 6 bases at V and 4 bases at J, with 16 bases in the middle. This CDR3 is 15 amino acids long. The CDR3 here is CASSPDDRPYNEQFF. CDR3 bases: TGTGCCAGCAGCCCAGATGACAGACCATACAATGAGCAGTTCTTC.

This clone was counted a few times. The chain joins TRBV2 to TRBJ1-4, with no clear D. CDR1 SNHLY and CDR2 FYNNEI come from the germline V gene. V was clipped by 4 bases and J by 0 bases, with 9 bases between them. The CDR3 contains 15 residues. The chain's CDR3 is CASSGDTSTNEKLFF. In nucleotides, the CDR3 is TGTGCCAGCAGTGGAGACACTTCAACTAATGAAAAACTGTTTTTT.

This clone was recorded once. The chain employs TRBV2 and TRBJ1-3; 7 nucleotides agree with TRBD1. Germline V gene sequence: CDR1 SNHLY, CDR2 FYNNEI. The CDR3 totals 15 residues. Trimming took 7 bases from V and 0 from J; bases not matched to a gene: 6. For the CDR3, the DNA is TGTGCCAGCACCTCCGGGACAGACTCTGGAAACACCATATATTTT. This gives the protein CASTSGTDSGNTIYF.

The gene calls are TRBV25-1 and TRBJ1-6, with D unclear. The CDR3 contains 13 residues. Trimming took 4 bases from V and 7 from J, leaving 8 bases between them. Germline V gives CDR1 MGHDK, CDR2 SYGVNS. CDR3 sequence: CASSGRVNSPLHF. CDR3 nucleotides: TGTGCCAGCAGTGGGAGGGTAAATTCACCCCTCCACTTT.

V usage is TRBV7-9 and J usage is TRBJ1-2, with 11 bases fitting TRBD1. This CDR3 has 16 amino acids. With V trimmed by 1 base and J by 8 bases, 9 bases remained unmatched. Germline V gene data show CDR1 as SEHNR and CDR2 as FQNEAQ (reference sequence). The CDR3 sequence is CASSLGLDRGRRGYTF. The CDR3 DNA sequence: TGTGCCAGCAGCTTAGGGTTGGACAGGGGGCGTAGGGGCTACACCTTC.

The rearrangement links TRBV27 to TRBJ2-7, with unresolved D. Germline V gene sequence: CDR1 MNHEY, CDR2 SMNVEV (reference sequence). The CDR3 spans 14 residues. V was trimmed by 5 bases and J by 0 bases, leaving 11 bases between them. Written as DNA, the CDR3 is TGTGCCAGCAGTCTTGACATTAGCTCCTACGAGCAGTACTTC. As protein: CASSLDISSYEQYF.

The sample holds one count of this clone. The V gene is TRBV4-1, the J gene TRBJ2-1; perhaps TRBD2 as D (6 bases). The CDR3 runs to 15 residues. With 2 bases removed from V and 4 bases from J, the gap between germline ends came to 12 bases. Germline CDR1 reads MGHRA; CDR2 reads YSYEKL. CDR3 DNA: TGCGCCAGCAGCCAACCCGGGAGCTTGTACAATGAGCAGTTCTTC. Translation gives CASSQPGSLYNEQFF.

The rearrangement joins TRBV15 to TRBJ2-2; 13 nucleotides match TRBD2. Per germline, CDR1 LNHNV and CDR2 YYDKDF (reference sequence). The CDR3 sequence is 17 residues long. J was trimmed by 7 bases and V by 0 bases; bases with no gene match: 5. CDR3: CATSRESRTSGGGELFF. In nucleotides, the CDR3 is TGTGCCACCAGCAGAGAGTCAAGGACTAGCGGGGGCGGGGAGCTGTTTTTT.

The chain uses TRBV7-2 and TRBJ2-7; D uncertain. Trimming removed 0 bases at V and 7 bases at J, with 10 bases between. The CDR3 extends over 13 amino acids. Germline V CDR1 and CDR2: SGHTA, FQGNSA. The CDR3 DNA reads as TGTGCCAGCAGCTTAGCCCCCAGGCTGGAGCAGTACTTC. Its translation is CASSLAPRLEQYF.

The chain uses TRBV7-2 and TRBJ1-4; TRBD1 matches at 8 bases. There are 14 residues in the CDR3. Germline lookup yields CDR1 SGHTA and CDR2 FQGNSA. The ends lost 5 bases at V and 4 bases at J; junction bases unmatched: 3. CDR3 sequence reads: CASSLTGGNEKLFF. The CDR3 DNA is TGTGCCAGCAGCCTAACAGGGGGTAATGAAAAACTGTTTTTT.

The chain employs TRBV2 and TRBJ1-1, with 7 bases that match TRBD1. V was pared by 6 bases and J by 3 bases, with 7 bases of the junction left unmatched. The CDR3 is made up of 14 amino acids. Germline V gene data show CDR1 as SNHLY and CDR2 as FYNNEI. CDR3 bases: TGTGCCAGCAGGTCCAGACAGGGCGACACTGAAGCTTTCTTT. Its translation is CASRSRQGDTEAFF.

This sequence joins TRBV3-1 (or the pseudogene TRBV3-2) and TRBJ2-5, with 9 bases that match TRBD2. With 3 bases clipped from V and 4 bases from J, the junction kept 9 bases outside the gene matches. CDR1 is LGHDT and CDR2 is YNNKEL in the germline V gene (reference sequence). This CDR3 is 16 amino acids long. The CDR3 coding sequence is TGTGCCAGCAGCCAGACGGGCGGGGGGGCAGGAGAGACCCAGTACTTC. It translates to CASSQTGGGAGETQYF.

This chain uses TRBV15 with TRBJ2-3, with 11 bases fitting TRBD2. The CDR3 is 16 amino acids. The germline V gene encodes CDR1 LNHNV and CDR2 YYDKDF (reference sequence). The V segment lost 5 bases and the J segment 2 bases; nucleotides outside the gene matches: 6. The CDR3 DNA is TGTGCCACCAGCTGGCTAGCGGGGGGTCTCACAGATACGCAGTATTTT. Its protein product is CATSWLAGGLTDTQYF.

This clone was counted between two and nine times. The rearrangement joins TRBV5-4 to TRBJ1-1; a weak D match, TRBD1 (5 bases). The CDR3 covers 13 residues. With 5 bases removed from V and 3 bases from J, the gap between germline ends came to 11 bases. From germline, CDR1 is SGHNT and CDR2 YYREEE (reference sequence). CDR3 nucleotide sequence: TGTGCCAGCAGACGCGGGGCTGACACTGAAGCTTTCTTT. This codes for CASRRGADTEAFF.

V and J are TRBV2 and TRBJ1-2; no definite D call. CDR1 and CDR2 (germline): SNHLY, FYNNEI. The CDR3 spans 12 residues. V lost 4 bases and J lost 8, with 11 bases in between. The CDR3 region is CASSVYTEGYTF. CDR3 sequence (DNA): TGTGCCAGCAGTGTGTACACGGAGGGCTACACCTTC.

The chain carries TRBV11-2 and TRBJ1-1, with D unclear. V gave up 7 bases and J gave up 3 bases, with 9 bases separating them. This CDR3 has 12 residues. In germline, CDR1 is SGHAT, CDR2 FQNNGV. CDR3 amino acids: CASTPRDTEAFF. DNA for the CDR3: TGTGCCAGCACCCCGAGGGACACTGAAGCTTTCTTT.

Regarding this clone: The same CDR3 is also encoded by other DNA sequences in this sample. The V gene is TRBV5-4, the J gene TRBJ2-5; D perhaps matches TRBD1 (6 bases). Trimming shortened V by 2 bases and J by 4 bases, and 12 bases separated the two germline ends. This CDR3 region has 14 residues. CDR1 and CDR2 from the germline V gene are SGHNT and YYREEE (reference sequence). Written as DNA, the CDR3 is TGTGCCAGCAGCTTAACTGGGGGCGGAGAGACCCAGTACTTC. The encoded protein is CASSLTGGGETQYF.